These 20 T cell receptor beta chains share one sample of origin, sequenced in a study of T cells in Graves' hyperthyroidism and ophthalmopathy. Amplified TCR beta CDR3 regions derived from RNA transcripts. The TCR CDR3 first-round RT-PCR relied on the HTBI primer set. TCRdb passed the multiplex PCR reads through MiXCR, listing each CDR3 protein once. The profile shows about 480,000 distinct CDR3 sequences, about 15% of them singletons. The sample taken for sequencing was blood. The origin of the receptors is a woman aged 18 to 35 with Graves' hyperthyroidism.

This clonotype was seen more than once but under ten times. The rearrangement uses TRBV25-1 and TRBJ2-5; D might be TRBD1 (6 bases). V was cut by 6 bases and J by 5 bases, with 13 bases left in between. The germline V gene encodes CDR1 MGHDK and CDR2 SYGVNS. The CDR3 length is 13 residues. DNA of the CDR3: TGTGCCAGCAGGAGGACAGCTCAGGAGACCCAGTACTTC. It encodes CASRRTAQETQYF.

This chain joins TRBV6-1 and TRBJ2-1; a possible D gene is TRBD2 (5 bases). CDR3 size: 14 residues. The ends were cut back, 6 bases at V and 7 bases at J, with 16 bases in the middle. In germline, CDR1 is MNHNS, CDR2 SASEGT. In DNA form, the CDR3 reads TGTGCCAGCAGCCGGAGGAGGACGGGGAATGAGCAGTTCTTC. Translation: CASSRRRTGNEQFF.

The V and J genes are TRBV18 and TRBJ2-1; 10 nucleotides align to TRBD2. Germline lookup yields CDR1 KGHSH and CDR2 LQKENI. Trimming at V came to 2 bases and at J to 4 bases, leaving 8 bases not matched to a gene. CDR3 length: 17 amino acids. CDR3 residues: CASSPESAGGSYNEQFF. CDR3 DNA sequence: TGTGCCAGCTCACCAGAATCAGCGGGAGGGTCATACAATGAGCAGTTCTTC.

The chain has TRBV5-8 and TRBJ2-1, with 11 bases matching TRBD2. The CDR3 sequence is 15 residues long. Trimming cost V 0 bases and J 6 bases; bases outside gene matches: 2. Looked up from germline, CDR1 is SGHTS and CDR2 is YDEGEE. As DNA, the CDR3 is TGTGCCAGCAGCTTGGCCGGGACTAGCGGCAATGAGCAGTTCTTC. It yields the protein CASSLAGTSGNEQFF.

Ten or more counts support this clonotype. V usage is TRBV2 and J usage is TRBJ2-7, with 7 bases aligning to TRBD1. Germline CDR1 is SNHLY and CDR2 is FYNNEI. The V segment lost 9 bases and the J segment 4 bases; nucleotides outside the gene matches: 9. The CDR3 has 13 residues. In DNA form, the CDR3 reads TGTGCCAGTAGATCGGGACAGAGTTACGAGCAGTACTTC. Encoded protein: CASRSGQSYEQYF.

The gene calls are TRBV12-3 or TRBV12-4 and TRBJ2-7; D is unresolved. The CDR3 is 13 residues long. Deletions cut 3 bases from V and 4 bases from J, with 10 bases between. The CDR3 DNA reads TGTGCCAGCAGTTTCGGGCAGAGATACGAGCAGTACTTC. This gives the protein CASSFGQRYEQYF.

This chain links TRBV12-3 or TRBV12-4 with TRBJ2-7; 10 bases map to TRBD1. Losses at the gene ends were 4 bases for V and 3 bases for J; bases not matched to a gene: 3. The CDR3 loop spans 14 amino acids. The CDR3 nucleotides are TGTGCCAGCAGTTCGGGACAGGGGATCTACGAGCAGTACGTC. Amino acid sequence: CASSSGQGIYEQYV.

Only a few counts were recorded for this clonotype. The chain has TRBV3-1 and TRBJ1-1; TRBD1 matches at 9 bases. The germline V gene encodes CDR1 LGHDT and CDR2 YNNKEL (reference sequence). The CDR3 consists of 17 residues. With V trimmed by 4 bases and J by 2 bases, 11 bases remained unmatched. DNA for the CDR3: TGTGCCAGCAGCCGGGACAGGGACGGGAAATATAACACTGAAGCTTTCTTT. The encoded protein is CASSRDRDGKYNTEAFF. The whole variable domain, remainder taken from reference TRBV3-1 and TRBJ1-1, is DTAVSQTPKYLVTQMGNDKSIKCEQNLGHDTMYWYKQDSKKFLKIMFSYNNKELIINETVPNRFSPKSPDKAHLNLHINSLELGDSAVYFCASSRDRDGKYNTEAFFGQGTRLTVV.

This clonotype was seen at least ten times. The chain has TRBV13 and TRBJ2-1; D call uncertain. CDR1 and CDR2 from the germline V gene are PRHDT and FYEKMQ (reference sequence). The V end lost 4 bases, the J end lost 12 bases, and 16 bases lay between the germline ends. This CDR3 is built from 13 residues. CDR3 in DNA: TGTGCCAGCAGCTCGACCCCCACCTTTGGGCAGTTCTTC. This codes for CASSSTPTFGQFF.

This clonotype was seen more than once but under ten times. V usage is TRBV4-2 and J usage is TRBJ2-7; TRBD2 agrees at 10 bases. J lost 5 bases, V lost 0 bases, and 4 bases had no gene match. Looked up from germline, CDR1 is LGHNA and CDR2 is YNFKEQ. This CDR3 comprises 15 residues. The CDR3 region has the DNA TGTGCCAGCAGCCAAGACCTAGCGGGAGTCAACGAGCAGTACTTC. This codes for CASSQDLAGVNEQYF.

The CDR3 spells CASSGLLAGVGEQYV. The CDR3 DNA sequence: TGTGCCAGCAGCGGACTCCTAGCGGGAGTAGGTGAGCAGTACGTC. The rearrangement links TRBV13 to TRBJ2-7; 10 nucleotides line up with TRBD2. The CDR3 runs 15 residues. The germline CDR1 and CDR2 sequences are PRHDT and FYEKMQ (reference sequence). The junction had 11 bases not matched to a gene; V was cut back by 5 bases and J by 7 bases.

This clonotype was observed at least ten times. The J gene is TRBJ2-5, the V gene TRBV30; the D gene is possibly TRBD2 (5 bases). V was pared by 3 bases and J by 5 bases, with 16 bases between. The CDR3 is 14 amino acids. CDR1 GTSNPN and CDR2 SVGIG come from the germline V gene (reference sequence). The CDR3 region is CAWSLTRRGETQYF. The CDR3 DNA sequence: TGTGCCTGGAGCCTGACAAGGAGAGGGGAGACCCAGTACTTC.

This clonotype was picked up many times. The chain joins TRBV25-1 to TRBJ1-5; no definite D call. Trimming cost V 0 bases and J 5 bases, with 14 bases left between them. CDR3 length equals 16 residues. CDR1 is MGHDK and CDR2 is SYGVNS in the germline V gene. The chain's CDR3 is CASSEYGREEDQPQHF. The DNA of the CDR3 is TGTGCCAGCAGTGAATATGGTCGGGAGGAGGATCAGCCCCAGCATTTT.

This clonotype was seen repeatedly, ten times or more. This sequence joins TRBV5-1 and TRBJ2-1, with 10 nucleotides matching TRBD2. Germline CDR1 and CDR2: SGHRS and YFSETQ. This CDR3 region has 17 residues. J was trimmed by 4 bases and V by 4 bases; bases with no gene match: 11. CDR3 sequence: CASSRPWTSGLYNEQFF. The DNA for the CDR3 is TGCGCCAGCAGCCGTCCCTGGACTAGCGGATTGTACAATGAGCAGTTCTTC.

The chain recombines TRBV6-2 or TRBV6-3 with TRBJ2-7, with a tentative D call TRBD1 (6 bases). This CDR3 is built from 15 residues. Germline values: CDR1 MNHEY, CDR2 SVGEGT. This CDR3 reads CGSRRDTQSPYEQYV. CDR3 nucleotide sequence: TGTGGCAGCAGAAGGGACACCCAAAGTCCCTACGAGCAGTACGTC.

Only a few counts were recorded for this clonotype. The V call is TRBV29-1, the J call TRBJ1-1; maybe TRBD1 (5 bases). Deletions cut 8 bases from V and 7 bases from J, with 11 bases between. In germline, CDR1 is SQVTM, CDR2 ANQGSEA. The CDR3 has 10 residues. The CDR3 here is CSYSDSEAFF. The CDR3 DNA sequence: TGCAGCTATTCCGACAGTGAAGCTTTCTTT.

There are many counts of this clonotype. The chain recombines TRBV5-1 with TRBJ1-2, with D possibly being TRBD1 (5 bases). Trimming removed 4 bases at V and 4 bases at J, with 17 bases between. In germline, CDR1 is SGHRS, CDR2 YFSETQ. The CDR3 is made up of 15 amino acids. The CDR3 loop reads CASSPGDGGGYGYTF. The DNA of the CDR3 is TGCGCCAGCAGCCCCGGTGATGGGGGGGGCTATGGCTACACCTTC.

The V and J genes are TRBV7-8 and TRBJ1-2; D unresolved. The V end was cut by 5 bases, the J end by 0 bases, with 7 bases between. This CDR3 has 13 residues. Germline loops: CDR1 SGHVS, CDR2 FQNEAQ. The CDR3 spells CASSPQANYGYTF. The CDR3 DNA follows: TGTGCCAGCAGCCCCCAGGCTAACTATGGCTACACCTTC.

Concerning this clonotype itself: It may be a read error: a sequence one base away is much more abundant. The chain joins TRBV9 to TRBJ2-5, with 8 bases that match TRBD1. The CDR3 covers 15 residues. The germline gives CDR1 SGDLS, CDR2 YYNGEE. CDR3 DNA sequence: TGTGCCAGCAGCGTAGCGGGGACAGGACAAGAGGCCCAGTACTTC. Residues: CASSVAGTGQEAQYF.

This clonotype was picked up many times. This chain connects TRBV10-3 to TRBJ2-1, with a possible D match to TRBD2 (5 bases). Trimming cost V 7 bases and J 6 bases, with 16 bases left between them. CDR1 is ENHRY and CDR2 is SYGVKD in the germline V gene. The CDR3 covers 14 residues. The CDR3 sequence: CAIKVGLGPNEQFF. For the CDR3, the DNA is TGTGCCATCAAAGTAGGACTCGGACCCAATGAGCAGTTCTTC.